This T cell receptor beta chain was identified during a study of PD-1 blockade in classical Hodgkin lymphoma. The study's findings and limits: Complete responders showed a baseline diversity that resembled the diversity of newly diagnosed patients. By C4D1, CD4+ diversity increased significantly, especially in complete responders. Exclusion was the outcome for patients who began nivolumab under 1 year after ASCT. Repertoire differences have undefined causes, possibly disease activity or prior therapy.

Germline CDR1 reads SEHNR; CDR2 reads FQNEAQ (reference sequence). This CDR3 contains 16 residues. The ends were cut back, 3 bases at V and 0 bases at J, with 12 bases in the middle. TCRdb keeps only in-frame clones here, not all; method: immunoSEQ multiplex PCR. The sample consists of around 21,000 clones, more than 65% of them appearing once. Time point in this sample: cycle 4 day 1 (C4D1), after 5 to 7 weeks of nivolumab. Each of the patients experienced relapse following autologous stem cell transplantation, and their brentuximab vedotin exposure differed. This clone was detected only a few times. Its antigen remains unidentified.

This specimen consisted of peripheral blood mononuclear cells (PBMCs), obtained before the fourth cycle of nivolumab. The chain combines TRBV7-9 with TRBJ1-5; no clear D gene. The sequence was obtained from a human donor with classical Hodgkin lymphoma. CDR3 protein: CASSFSSPDSNQPQHF. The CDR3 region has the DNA TGTGCCAGCAGCTTCAGCTCTCCGGATAGCAATCAGCCCCAGCATTTT. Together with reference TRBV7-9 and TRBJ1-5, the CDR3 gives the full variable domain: DTGVSQNPRHKITKRGQNVTFRCDPISEHNRLYWYRQTLGQGPEFLTYFQNEAQLEKSRLLSDRFSAERPKGSFSTLEIQRTEQGDSAMYLCASSFSSPDSNQPQHFGDGTRLSIL.